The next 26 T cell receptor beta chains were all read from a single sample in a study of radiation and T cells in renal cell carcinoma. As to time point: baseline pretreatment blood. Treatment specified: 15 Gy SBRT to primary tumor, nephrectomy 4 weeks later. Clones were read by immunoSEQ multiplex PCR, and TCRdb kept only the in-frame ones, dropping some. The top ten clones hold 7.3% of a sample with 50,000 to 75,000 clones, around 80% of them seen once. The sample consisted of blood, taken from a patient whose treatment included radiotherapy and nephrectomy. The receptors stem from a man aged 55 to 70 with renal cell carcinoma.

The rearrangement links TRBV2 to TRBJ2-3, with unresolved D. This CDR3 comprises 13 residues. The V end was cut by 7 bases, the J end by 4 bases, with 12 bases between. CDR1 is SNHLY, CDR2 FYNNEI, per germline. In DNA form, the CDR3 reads TGTGCCAGCACACTATCCCTTCCAGATACGCAGTATTTT. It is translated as CASTLSLPDTQYF. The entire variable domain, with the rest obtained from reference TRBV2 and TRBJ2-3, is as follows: EPEVTQTPSHQVTQMGQEVILRCVPISNHLYFYWYRQILGQKVEFLVSFYNNEISEKSEIFDDQFSVERPDGSNFTLKIRSTKLEDSAMYFCASTLSLPDTQYFGPGTRLTVL.

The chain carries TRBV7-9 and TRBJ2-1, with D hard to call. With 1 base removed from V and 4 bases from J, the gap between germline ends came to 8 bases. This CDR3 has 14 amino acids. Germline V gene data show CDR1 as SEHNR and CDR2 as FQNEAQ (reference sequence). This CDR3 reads CASSLVTDYNEQFF. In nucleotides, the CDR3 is TGTGCCAGCAGCTTAGTGACGGATTACAATGAGCAGTTCTTC.

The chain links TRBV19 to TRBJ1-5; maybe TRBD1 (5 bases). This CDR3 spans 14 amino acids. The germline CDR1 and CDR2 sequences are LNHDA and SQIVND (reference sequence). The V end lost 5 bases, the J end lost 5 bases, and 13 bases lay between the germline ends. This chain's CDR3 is CASSGAGRDQPQHF. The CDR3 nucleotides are TGTGCCAGTAGTGGTGCAGGGAGGGATCAGCCCCAGCATTTT.

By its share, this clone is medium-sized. CDR3 DNA: TGCGCCAGCAGCTGGGGACGGAAAATTGGTGGCTACACCTTC. It codes for CASSWGRKIGGYTF. The chain has TRBV5-1 and TRBJ1-2; D is perhaps TRBD1 (5 bases). The CDR3 runs to 14 residues. The V end was cut by 3 bases, the J end by 7 bases, with 16 bases between. Germline loops: CDR1 SGHRS, CDR2 YFSETQ.

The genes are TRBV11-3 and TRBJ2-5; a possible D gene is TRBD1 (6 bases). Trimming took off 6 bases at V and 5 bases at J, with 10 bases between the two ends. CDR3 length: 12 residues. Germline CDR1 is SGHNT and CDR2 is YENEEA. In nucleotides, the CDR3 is TGTGCCAGCAGGGGGGCTGGGGAGACCCAGTACTTC. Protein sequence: CASRGAGETQYF.

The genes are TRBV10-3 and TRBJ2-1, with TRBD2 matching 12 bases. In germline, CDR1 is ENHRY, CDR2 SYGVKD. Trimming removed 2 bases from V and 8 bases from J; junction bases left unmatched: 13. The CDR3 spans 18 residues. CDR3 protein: CAISERPSGRAKRDEQFF. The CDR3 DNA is TGTGCCATCAGTGAGAGACCTAGCGGGAGGGCCAAGAGGGATGAGCAGTTCTTC.

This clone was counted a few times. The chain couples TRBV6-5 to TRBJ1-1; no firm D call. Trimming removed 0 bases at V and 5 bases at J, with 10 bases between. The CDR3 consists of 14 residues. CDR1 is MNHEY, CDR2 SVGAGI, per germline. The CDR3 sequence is CASSYSFQRTEAFF. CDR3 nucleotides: TGTGCCAGCAGTTACTCATTTCAGAGAACTGAAGCTTTCTTT.

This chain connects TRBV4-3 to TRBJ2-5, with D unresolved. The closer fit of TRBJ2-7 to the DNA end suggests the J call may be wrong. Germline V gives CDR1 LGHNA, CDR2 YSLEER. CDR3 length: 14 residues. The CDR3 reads CASSLRTGSGEQYF. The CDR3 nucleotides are TGCGCCAGCAGCCTCAGGACGGGTTCGGGCGAGCAGTACTTC.

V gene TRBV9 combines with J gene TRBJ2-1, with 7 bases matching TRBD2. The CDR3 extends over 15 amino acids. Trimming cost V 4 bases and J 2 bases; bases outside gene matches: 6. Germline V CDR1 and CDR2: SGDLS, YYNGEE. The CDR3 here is CASSTEAGPYNEQFF. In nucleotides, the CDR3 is TGTGCCAGCAGCACCGAAGCGGGGCCCTACAATGAGCAGTTCTTC.

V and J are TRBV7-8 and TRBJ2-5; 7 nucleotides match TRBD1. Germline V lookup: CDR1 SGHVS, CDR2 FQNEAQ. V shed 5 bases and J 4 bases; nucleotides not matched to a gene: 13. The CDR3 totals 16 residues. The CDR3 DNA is TGTGCCAGCAGCGCCTACCCGGGACAGAACTCAGAGACCCAGTACTTC. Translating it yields CASSAYPGQNSETQYF.

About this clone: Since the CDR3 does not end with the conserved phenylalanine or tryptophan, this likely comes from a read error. The CDR3 bases are TGTGCCAGCAGCCCGGACACGAACACTGAAGCTTTCTCT. It encodes CASSPDTNTEAFS. The rearrangement joins TRBV9 to TRBJ1-1; maybe TRBD1 (5 bases). This CDR3 is 13 amino acids long. CDR1 and CDR2 from the germline V gene are SGDLS and YYNGEE. The V end lost 4 bases, the J end lost 1 base, and 8 bases lay between the germline ends.

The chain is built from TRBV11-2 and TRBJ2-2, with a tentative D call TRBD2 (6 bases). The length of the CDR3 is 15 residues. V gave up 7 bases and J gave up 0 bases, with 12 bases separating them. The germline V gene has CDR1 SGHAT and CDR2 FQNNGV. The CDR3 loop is CASTQLAANTGELFF. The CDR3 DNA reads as TGTGCCAGCACGCAACTAGCCGCGAACACCGGGGAGCTGTTTTTT. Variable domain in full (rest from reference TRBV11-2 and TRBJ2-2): EAGVAQSPRYKIIEKRQSVAFWCNPISGHATLYWYQQILGQGPKLLIQFQNNGVVDDSQLPKDRFSAERLKGVDSTLKIQPAKLEDSAVYLCASTQLAANTGELFFGEGSRLTVL.

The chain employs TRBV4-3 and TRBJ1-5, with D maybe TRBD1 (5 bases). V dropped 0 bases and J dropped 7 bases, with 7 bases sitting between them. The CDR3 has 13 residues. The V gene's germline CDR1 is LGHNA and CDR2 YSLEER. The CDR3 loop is CASSQDWDQPQHF. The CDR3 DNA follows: TGCGCCAGCAGCCAAGATTGGGACCAGCCCCAGCATTTT.

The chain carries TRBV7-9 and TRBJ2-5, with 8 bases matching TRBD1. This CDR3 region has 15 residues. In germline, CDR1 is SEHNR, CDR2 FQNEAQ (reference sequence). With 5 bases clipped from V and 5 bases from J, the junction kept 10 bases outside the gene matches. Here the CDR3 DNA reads TGTGCCAGCAGCACCTATTCAGGGGGCGGGGAGACCCAGTACTTC. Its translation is CASSTYSGGGETQYF.

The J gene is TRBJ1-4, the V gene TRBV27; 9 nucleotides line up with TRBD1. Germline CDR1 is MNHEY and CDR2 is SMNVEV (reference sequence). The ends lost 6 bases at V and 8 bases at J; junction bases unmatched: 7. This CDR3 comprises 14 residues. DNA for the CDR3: TGTGCCAGCAGCCCGGACAGGGGATTGGAAAAACTGTTTTTT. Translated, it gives CASSPDRGLEKLFF.

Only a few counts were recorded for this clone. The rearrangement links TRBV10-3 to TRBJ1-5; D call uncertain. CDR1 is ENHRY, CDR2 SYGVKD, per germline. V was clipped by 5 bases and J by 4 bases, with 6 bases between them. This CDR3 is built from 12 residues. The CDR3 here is CAISPSNQPQHF. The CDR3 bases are TGTGCCATCAGTCCAAGTAATCAGCCCCAGCATTTT.

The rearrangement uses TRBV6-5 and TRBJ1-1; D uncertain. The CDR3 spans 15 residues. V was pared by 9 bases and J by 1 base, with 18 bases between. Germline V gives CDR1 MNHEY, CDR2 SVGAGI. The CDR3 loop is CASYRGSPGNTEAFF. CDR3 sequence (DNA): TGTGCCAGTTACCGGGGATCGCCGGGGAACACTGAAGCTTTCTTT.

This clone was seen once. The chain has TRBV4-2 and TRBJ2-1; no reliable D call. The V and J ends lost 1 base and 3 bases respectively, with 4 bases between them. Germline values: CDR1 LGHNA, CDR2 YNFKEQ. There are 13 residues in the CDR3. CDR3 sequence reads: CASSQVSYNEQFF. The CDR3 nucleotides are TGTGCCAGCAGCCAAGTCAGCTACAATGAGCAGTTCTTC.

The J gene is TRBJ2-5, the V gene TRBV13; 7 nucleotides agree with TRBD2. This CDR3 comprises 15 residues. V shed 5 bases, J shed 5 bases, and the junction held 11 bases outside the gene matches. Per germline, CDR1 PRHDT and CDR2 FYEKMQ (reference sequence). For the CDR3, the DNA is TGTGCCAGCAGCCCCCGGGGGGACCGGTGGGAGACCCAGTACTTC. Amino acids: CASSPRGDRWETQYF.

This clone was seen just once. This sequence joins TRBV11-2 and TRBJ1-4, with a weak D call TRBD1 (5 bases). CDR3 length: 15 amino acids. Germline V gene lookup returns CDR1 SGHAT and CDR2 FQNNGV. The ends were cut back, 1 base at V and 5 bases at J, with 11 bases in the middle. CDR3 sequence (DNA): TGTGCCAGCAGCTTAGGGATCGCAGGGAATGAAAAACTGTTTTTT. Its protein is CASSLGIAGNEKLFF.

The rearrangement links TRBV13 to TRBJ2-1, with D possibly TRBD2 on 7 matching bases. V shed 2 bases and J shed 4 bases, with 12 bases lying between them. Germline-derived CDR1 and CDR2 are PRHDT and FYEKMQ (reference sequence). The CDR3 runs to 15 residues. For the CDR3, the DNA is TGTGCCAGCAGCTTAACCGGGGGGCAATACAATGAGCAGTTCTTC. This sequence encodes CASSLTGGQYNEQFF.

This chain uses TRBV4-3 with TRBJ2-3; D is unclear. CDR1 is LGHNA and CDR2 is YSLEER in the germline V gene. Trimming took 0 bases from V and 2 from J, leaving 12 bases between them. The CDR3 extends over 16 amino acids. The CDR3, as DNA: TGCGCCAGCAGCCAAGAATCTGCTGCCTACACAGATACGCAGTATTTT. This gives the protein CASSQESAAYTDTQYF.

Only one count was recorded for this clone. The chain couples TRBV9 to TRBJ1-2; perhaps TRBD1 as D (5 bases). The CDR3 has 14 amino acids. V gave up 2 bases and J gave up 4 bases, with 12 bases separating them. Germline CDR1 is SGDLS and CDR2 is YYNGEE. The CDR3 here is CASSVDSSIYGYTF. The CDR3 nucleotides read TGTGCCAGCAGCGTCGACAGCTCAATCTATGGCTACACCTTC.

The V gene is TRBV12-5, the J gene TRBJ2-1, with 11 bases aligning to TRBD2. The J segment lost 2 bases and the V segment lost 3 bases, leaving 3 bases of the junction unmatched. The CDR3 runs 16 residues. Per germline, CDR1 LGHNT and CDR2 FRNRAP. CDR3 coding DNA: TGTGCTAGTGGTTTCTTAGCGGGGGGGCCCTACAATGAGCAGTTCTTC. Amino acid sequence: CASGFLAGGPYNEQFF.

The CDR3 reads CASSTMTGGYGYTF. CDR3 DNA sequence: TGTGCCAGTAGTACCATGACAGGGGGCTATGGCTACACCTTC. V and J are TRBV19 and TRBJ1-2, with 9 bases matching TRBD1. The trim removed 4 bases at V and 4 bases at J, leaving 4 bases unmatched. Germline values: CDR1 LNHDA, CDR2 SQIVND (reference sequence). CDR3 length equals 14 residues.

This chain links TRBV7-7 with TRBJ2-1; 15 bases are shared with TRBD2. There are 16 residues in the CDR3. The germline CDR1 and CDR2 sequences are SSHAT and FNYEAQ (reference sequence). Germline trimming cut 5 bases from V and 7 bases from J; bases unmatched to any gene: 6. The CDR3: CASSPGLAGGGNEQFF. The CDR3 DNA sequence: TGTGCCAGCAGCCCTGGACTAGCGGGAGGGGGTAATGAGCAGTTCTTC. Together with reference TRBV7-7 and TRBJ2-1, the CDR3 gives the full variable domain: GAGVSQSPRYKVTKRGQDVTLRCDPISSHATLYWYQQALGQGPEFLTYFNYEAQPDKSGLPSDRFSAERPEGSISTLTIQRTEQRDSAMYRCASSPGLAGGGNEQFFGPGTRLTVL.